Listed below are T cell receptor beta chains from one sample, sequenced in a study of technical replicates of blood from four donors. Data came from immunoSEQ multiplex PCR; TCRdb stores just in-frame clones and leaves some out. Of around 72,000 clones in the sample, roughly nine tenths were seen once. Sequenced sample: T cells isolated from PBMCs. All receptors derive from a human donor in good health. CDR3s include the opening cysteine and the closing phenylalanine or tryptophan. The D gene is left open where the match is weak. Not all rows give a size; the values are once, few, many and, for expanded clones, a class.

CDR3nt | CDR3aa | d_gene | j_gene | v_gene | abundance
TGTGCCAGCAGTTCCGGGACTTTCCAAGAGACCCAGTACTTC | CASSSGTFQETQYF | NA | TRBJ2-5 | TRBV27 | NA
TGCGCCAGCAGTGAGGCGGATCACAATACCTACGAGCAGTACTTC | CASSEADHNTYEQYF | NA | TRBJ2-7 | TRBV10-1 | NA
TGTGCCAGCAGCTTAGCCCTTACAGGGGGCTGGACTGAAGCTTTCTTT | CASSLALTGGWTEAFF | TRBD1 | TRBJ1-1 | TRBV7-2 | NA
TGTGCCAGCAGTTTCTTCGACAGGGGGAGCTATGGCTACACCTTC | CASSFFDRGSYGYTF | TRBD1 | TRBJ1-2 | TRBV28 | NA
TGTGCCAGTAGTATTTTAGCGGGGTTGTACAATGAGCAGTTCTTC | CASSILAGLYNEQFF | TRBD2 | TRBJ2-1 | TRBV19 | NA
TGTGCCAGCAGCGCGGGACAGATAAATGAAAAACTGTTTTTT | CASSAGQINEKLFF | TRBD1 | TRBJ1-4 | TRBV9 | NA
TGTGCCAGCACCTCGGGGAGGGACAGGGAGACCCAGTACTTC | CASTSGRDRETQYF | NA | TRBJ2-5 | TRBV2 | once
TGTGCCAGTAGTCTACAGGGGAGCAATCAGCCCCAGCATTTT | CASSLQGSNQPQHF | TRBD1 | TRBJ1-5 | TRBV19 | NA
TGTGCCAGCTCACCTAACTCTGGACAGGGAATTCAGGGCTACACCTTC | CASSPNSGQGIQGYTF | TRBD1 | TRBJ1-2 | TRBV18 | once
TGTGCCAGCAGTGTGGACTTGAGGTACGAGCAGTACTTC | CASSVDLRYEQYF | NA | TRBJ2-7 | TRBV27 | NA
TGTGCCAGCACTAAAGGAGAGTTGAACACTGAAGCTTTCTTT | CASTKGELNTEAFF | NA | TRBJ1-1 | TRBV7-2 | NA
TGTGCCAGCAGCGGCTCTGGGGCCAACGTCCTGACTTTC | CASSGSGANVLTF | NA | TRBJ2-6 | TRBV2 | few
TGTGCCAGCAGCTCCGGGGGGGCGGTTCAGCCCCAGCATTTT | CASSSGGAVQPQHF | NA | TRBJ1-5 | TRBV13 | NA
TGTGCCAGTAGCTATGGACAGGGTGGATTTTACAATGAGCAGTTCTTC | CASSYGQGGFYNEQFF | TRBD1 | TRBJ2-1 | TRBV19 | NA
TGTGCCAGCAGTTTAGGGCTAGCGGGAGATTACGAGCAGTACTTC | CASSLGLAGDYEQYF | TRBD2 | TRBJ2-7 | TRBV28 | NA
TGTGCCAGCAGCGCGGGGACAGCGCCCTTCTATGGCTACACCTTC | CASSAGTAPFYGYTF | TRBD1 | TRBJ1-2 | TRBV7-2 | NA
TGTGCCAGCAGCCCTCACCCGAGGGGGGAGACCCAGTACTTC | CASSPHPRGETQYF | NA | TRBJ2-5 | TRBV9 | NA
TGTGCCAGCAGTCCCGGGACAGGGACCACTGAAGCTTTCTTT | CASSPGTGTTEAFF | TRBD1 | TRBJ1-1 | TRBV27 | NA
TGCGCCAGCAGCCAAGATATCGGCTCTGGAAACACCATATATTTT | CASSQDIGSGNTIYF | NA | TRBJ1-3 | TRBV4-3 | NA
TGTGCCAGCAGCCGGGACAGGGTTAAGCAGACCCAGTACTTC | CASSRDRVKQTQYF | TRBD1 | TRBJ2-5 | TRBV28 | NA
TGTGCCAGCAGTGTTGAGGGCGGGAGTATCACAGATACGCAGTATTTT | CASSVEGGSITDTQYF | TRBD2 | TRBJ2-3 | TRBV6-4 | NA
TGTGCCAGCAGCTTAATAGGGGATATAGCTGAAGCTTTCTTT | CASSLIGDIAEAFF | NA | TRBJ1-1 | TRBV7-3 | NA
TGTGCCAGCAGCTTACGGCCCGTTGCCGGGACTGAAAACACCGGGGAGCTGTTTTTT | CASSLRPVAGTENTGELFF | NA | TRBJ2-2 | TRBV7-8 | NA
TGTGCCAGTAGTCATGACAGGCAGAACACCGGGGAGCTGTTTTTT | CASSHDRQNTGELFF | NA | TRBJ2-2 | TRBV19 | NA
TGTGCCAGCAGCGTAGAGGGACTAGGGGTAGATACGCAGTATTTT | CASSVEGLGVDTQYF | TRBD2 | TRBJ2-3 | TRBV9 | NA
TGTGCCAGCACCTTAGTGCGGGGGGGGAGTACTGAAGCTTTCTTT | CASTLVRGGSTEAFF | NA | TRBJ1-1 | TRBV7-2 | NA
TGTGCCAGCAGCGTAGGGTTAGGGACTAATTACAATGAGCAGTTCTTC | CASSVGLGTNYNEQFF | TRBD2 | TRBJ2-1 | TRBV9 | NA
TGTGCCTGGAGTGTGGGAGGGGGAGGGCAGCCCCAGCATTTT | CAWSVGGGGQPQHF | NA | TRBJ1-5 | TRBV30 | once
TGCGCCAGCAGCCAACTTGGACTTTCCTACAATGAGCAGTTCTTC | CASSQLGLSYNEQFF | NA | TRBJ2-1 | TRBV4-1 | NA
TGTGCCAGCAGCCACACCCCTCCCTATGGCTACACCTTC | CASSHTPPYGYTF | NA | TRBJ1-2 | TRBV5-6 | NA
TGCGCCAGCAGCCAAGATAGTTCCACTTTTAACTATGGCTACACCTTC | CASSQDSSTFNYGYTF | NA | TRBJ1-2 | TRBV4-3 | once
TGTGCCAGCTCACCTGGGGCTGAGCAGTTCTTC | CASSPGAEQFF | NA | TRBJ2-1 | TRBV18 | NA
TGTGCCAGCAAAAGACGGGAAAATGAAAAACTGTTTTTT | CASKRRENEKLFF | NA | TRBJ1-4 | TRBV4-2 | NA
TGTGCCAGCAGTTACTCAAACCTAAACACTGAAGCTTTCTTT | CASSYSNLNTEAFF | NA | TRBJ1-1 | TRBV6-5 | NA
TGTGCCAGCAGTTTCCTTTTACTTACTAGGCGGGAGGCTCTTAGCACAGATACGCAGTATTTT | CASSFLLLTRREALSTDTQYF | TRBD2 | TRBJ2-3 | TRBV28 | NA
TGTGCCAGCAGCGACGGCGGAGGCTATGGCACAGATACGCAGTATTTT | CASSDGGGYGTDTQYF | NA | TRBJ2-3 | TRBV13 | NA
TGTGCCAGCAGGGCTAGTTGGTTGGAGACCCAGTACTTC | CASRASWLETQYF | NA | TRBJ2-5 | TRBV2 | NA
TGTGCCAGCAGTTTATGGCGGGAGGGATCCTACGAGCAGTACTTC | CASSLWREGSYEQYF | TRBD2 | TRBJ2-7 | TRBV27 | once
TGTGCCAGCAGCCCTGCCGGGACAGACTACGAGCAGTACTTC | CASSPAGTDYEQYF | TRBD1 | TRBJ2-7 | TRBV7-6 | NA
TGTGCCAGCAGTTCAAGCACAGGGGAGGTGAACACTGAAGCTTTCTTT | CASSSSTGEVNTEAFF | TRBD1 | TRBJ1-1 | TRBV27 | once
TGTGCCAGCAGTACGGGGGATGAGCAGTTCTTC | CASSTGDEQFF | NA | TRBJ2-1 | TRBV27 | NA